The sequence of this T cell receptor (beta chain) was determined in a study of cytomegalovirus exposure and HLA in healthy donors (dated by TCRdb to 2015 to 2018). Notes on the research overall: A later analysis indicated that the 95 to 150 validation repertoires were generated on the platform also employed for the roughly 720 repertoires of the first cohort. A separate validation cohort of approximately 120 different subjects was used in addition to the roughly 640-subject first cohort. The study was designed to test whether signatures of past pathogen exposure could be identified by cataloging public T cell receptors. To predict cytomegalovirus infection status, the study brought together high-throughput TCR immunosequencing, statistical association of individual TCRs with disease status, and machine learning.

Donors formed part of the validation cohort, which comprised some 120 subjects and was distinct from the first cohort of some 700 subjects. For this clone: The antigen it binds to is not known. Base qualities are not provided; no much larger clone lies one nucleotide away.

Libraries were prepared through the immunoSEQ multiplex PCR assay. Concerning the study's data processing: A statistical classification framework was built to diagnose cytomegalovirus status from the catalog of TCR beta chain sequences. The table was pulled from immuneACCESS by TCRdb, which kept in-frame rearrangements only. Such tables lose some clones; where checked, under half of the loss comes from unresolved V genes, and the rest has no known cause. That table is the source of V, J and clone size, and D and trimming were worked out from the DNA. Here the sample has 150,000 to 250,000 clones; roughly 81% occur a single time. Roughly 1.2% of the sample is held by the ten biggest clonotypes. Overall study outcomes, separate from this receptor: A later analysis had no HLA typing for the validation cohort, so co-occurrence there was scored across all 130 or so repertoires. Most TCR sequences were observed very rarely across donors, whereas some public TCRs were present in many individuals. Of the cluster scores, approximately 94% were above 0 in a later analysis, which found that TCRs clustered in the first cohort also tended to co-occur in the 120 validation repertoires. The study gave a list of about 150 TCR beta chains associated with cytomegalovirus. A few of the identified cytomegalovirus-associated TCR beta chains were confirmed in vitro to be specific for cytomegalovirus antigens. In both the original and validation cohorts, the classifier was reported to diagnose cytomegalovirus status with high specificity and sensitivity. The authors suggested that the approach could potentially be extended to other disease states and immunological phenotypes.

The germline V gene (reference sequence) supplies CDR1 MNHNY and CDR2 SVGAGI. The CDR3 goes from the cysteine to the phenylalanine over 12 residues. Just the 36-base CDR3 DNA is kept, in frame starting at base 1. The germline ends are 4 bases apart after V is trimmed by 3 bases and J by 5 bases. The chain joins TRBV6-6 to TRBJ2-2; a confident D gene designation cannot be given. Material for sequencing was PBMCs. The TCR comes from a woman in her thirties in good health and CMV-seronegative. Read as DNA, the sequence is TGTGCCAGCAGTTATAATACCGGGGAGCTGTTTTTT. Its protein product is CASSYNTGELFF.